These T cell receptor beta chains were read from a single sample in a study of blood T cell repertoires in COVID-19. TCRdb keeps only in-frame clones here, not all; method: immunoSEQ multiplex PCR. The data show 250,000 or so clones, with around 90% seen just once and about 3% held by the top ten. The sequencing input was PBMCs or T cells enriched from blood (not recorded which). The origin of the receptors is a man aged 40-49 years who had been exposed to COVID-19. CDR3s include the opening cysteine and the closing phenylalanine or tryptophan. D genes are given only for firm matches. Rows give clone size only sometimes, using once, few, many, or a class for an expanded clone.

size,V,J,D,DNA,CDR3
-,TRBV3-1/TRBV3-2,TRBJ2-2,TRBD2,TGTGCCAGCAGCCAAGGGGAGGCAGATGGGACTATCAGAAACACCGGGGAGCTGTTTTTT,CASSQGEADGTIRNTGELFF
-,TRBV28,TRBJ1-2,-,TGTGCCAGCAGGACACGGCCCCCCTATGGCTACACCTTC,CASRTRPPYGYTF
-,TRBV4-3,TRBJ2-2,TRBD2,TGCGCCAGCAGGAAACTAGCGGGAGGGAACACCGGGGAGCTGTTTTTT,CASRKLAGGNTGELFF
-,TRBV7-3,TRBJ2-6,-,TGTGCCAGCAGCTTAACTAGGCAGGCTTCTGGGGCCAACGTCCTGACTTTC,CASSLTRQASGANVLTF
-,TRBV9,TRBJ2-1,-,TGTGCCAGCAGCGCAGGGTTATACAATGAGCAGTTCTTC,CASSAGLYNEQFF
-,TRBV5-4,TRBJ2-3,-,TGTGCCAGCAGCACCGGAGGGCGCACCACAGATACGCAGTATTTT,CASSTGGRTTDTQYF
-,TRBV5-5,TRBJ2-7,-,TGTGCCAGCAGCTTGGCCGTAGGACTAAGCTCCTACGAGCAGTACTTC,CASSLAVGLSSYEQYF
-,TRBV20-1,TRBJ2-3,-,TGCAGTGCTAGAACACCTCGGCAGTATTTT,CSARTPRQYF
few,TRBV3-1/TRBV3-2,TRBJ2-7,-,TGTGCCAGCAGCCAAGAGGGCTTCTACGAGCAGTACTTC,CASSQEGFYEQYF
-,TRBV30,TRBJ1-2,-,TGTGCCTGGAGTGTCTTTTATGGCTACACCTTC,CAWSVFYGYTF
-,TRBV6-5,TRBJ1-5,TRBD1,TGTGCCAGCAGAGGACAGGGAAACGGGAATCAGCCCCAGCATTTT,CASRGQGNGNQPQHF
-,TRBV30,TRBJ1-3,-,TGTGCCTGGACGTCGTTTGTCTACTCTGGAAACACCATATATTTT,CAWTSFVYSGNTIYF
-,TRBV19,TRBJ1-5,-,TGTGCCAGTAGTAAGACAGGCAATCAGCCCCAGCATTTT,CASSKTGNQPQHF
few,TRBV3-1/TRBV3-2,TRBJ2-1,TRBD2,TGTGCCAGCAGCCAAGACCTAGCGGGAATTTTAGTTGAGCAGTTCTTC,CASSQDLAGILVEQFF
-,TRBV29-1,TRBJ2-3,TRBD2,TGCAGCGTGCTTGGACTAGCGGGAGAAACAGATACGCAGTATTTT,CSVLGLAGETDTQYF
-,TRBV5-1,TRBJ1-3,-,TGCGCCAGCAGCTTGGACAGGTTCGGAAACACCATATATTTT,CASSLDRFGNTIYF
-,TRBV5-1,TRBJ2-3,-,TGCGCCAGCAGTACTCCAGGAGGTACAGATACGCAGTATTTT,CASSTPGGTDTQYF
-,TRBV11-3,TRBJ2-2,TRBD1,TGTGCCAGCAGCTACCCCTGGGACAGCCCAATTGGGGAGCTGTTTTTT,CASSYPWDSPIGELFF
-,TRBV4-2,TRBJ2-7,TRBD1,TGTGCCAGCAGCCAAGAAATCCAGGGGGCTTTCGAGCAGTACTTC,CASSQEIQGAFEQYF
-,TRBV4-1,TRBJ2-1,-,TGCGCCAGCAGCCCCCGGGTTTGGGAGGACAATGAGCAGTTCTTC,CASSPRVWEDNEQFF
-,TRBV5-4,TRBJ2-7,TRBD2,TGTGCCAGCAGCCCCGGGACTAGCGGCTTCAGCTCCTACGAGCAGTACTTC,CASSPGTSGFSSYEQYF
-,TRBV4-3,TRBJ2-3,TRBD2,TGCGCCAGCAGCCAAGCCTCGGAGGGGACCGCCGGGTTCGGGAGGGCGCAGTATTTT,CASSQASEGTAGFGRAQYF
-,TRBV2,TRBJ2-5,TRBD1,TGTGCCAGCAGTCCCACTGGACAGGGAAGGCGGACCCAGTACTTC,CASSPTGQGRRTQYF
-,TRBV15,TRBJ2-3,-,TGTGCCACCAGCGCCCACAACACAGATACGCAGTATTTT,CATSAHNTDTQYF
-,TRBV5-1,TRBJ1-4,-,TGCGCCAGCAGCTTACAACGGGGGGCGACTAATGAAAAACTGTTTTTT,CASSLQRGATNEKLFF
-,TRBV7-6,TRBJ1-2,TRBD1,TGTGCCAGCAGCCTAGGGACAGGGTGGAACTATGGCTACACCTTC,CASSLGTGWNYGYTF
-,TRBV5-5,TRBJ2-2,-,TGTGCCAGCAGCTTGGCCAACACGGGCACCGGGGAGCTGTTTTTT,CASSLANTGTGELFF
-,TRBV2,TRBJ1-1,-,TGTGCCAGCCTAACAGGGACGCACACTGAAGCTTTCTTT,CASLTGTHTEAFF
-,TRBV2,TRBJ2-2,TRBD2,TGTGCCAGCAGGCGACTAGCGCAGAACACCGGGGAGCTGTTTTTT,CASRRLAQNTGELFF
-,TRBV11-3,TRBJ1-1,TRBD1,TGTGCCAGCAGCTCAGGGGGCAGCGAAGCTTTCTTT,CASSSGGSEAFF
once,TRBV2,TRBJ2-1,TRBD2,TGTGCCAGTAAACTTGAACCGGGACTAGCGGAAAATGAGCAGTTCTTC,CASKLEPGLAENEQFF
-,TRBV4-1,TRBJ1-1,TRBD1,TGCGCCAGCAGCCAGCCGGGACAGAGGAACACTGAAGCTTTCTTT,CASSQPGQRNTEAFF
-,TRBV9,TRBJ2-2,-,TGTGCCAGCAGCGTAGCGAGCGGAGTGAACACCGGGGAGCTGTTTTTT,CASSVASGVNTGELFF
once,TRBV11-2,TRBJ2-1,TRBD2,TGTGCCAGCAGCTTCACCGGTTGGGGGGGGATTGTGGATGAGCAGTTCTTC,CASSFTGWGGIVDEQFF
-,TRBV4-1,TRBJ1-1,-,TGCGCCAGCAGCGACGGGGACACTGAAGCTTTCTTT,CASSDGDTEAFF